This T cell receptor (beta chain) derives from a study of TIL therapy for anti-PD-1-resistant metastatic lung cancer. Sequencing used immunoSEQ v3. Data came from immunoSEQ multiplex PCR; TCRdb stores just in-frame clones and leaves some out. This table holds some 8,100 clones, less than 85% found once. General study points: TIL cultures after expansion showed higher clonality and lower diversity than baseline tumor (median 6% vs 31%).

Documented time point: pre-treatment sample, taken before nivolumab and TIL therapy. Tumor tissue came from excised metastases, mostly pleural nodules or supraclavicular lymph nodes. Patients then received nivolumab; progressors got lymphodepletion, TIL and IL-2. Enrollment ran from October 2017 to early 2020. To note about this clone: Its antigen is currently unknown.

This sample comprised tumor tissue, obtained at baseline. This TCR was sampled from a person aged 25 to 85 with non-small cell lung cancer.

Written as DNA, the CDR3 is TGTGCCAGTAGTATATTGCAGGGGGCGAGAAACGAGCAGTACTTC. This encodes CASSILQGARNEQYF. V and J are TRBV19 and TRBJ2-7; 8 nucleotides line up with TRBD1. Germline loops: CDR1 LNHDA, CDR2 SQIVND (reference sequence). This CDR3 has 15 amino acids. V gave up 2 bases and J gave up 5 bases; unmatched junction bases: 8.